Each of the 10 T cell receptor beta chains below was sequenced from the same sample in a study of vaccination effects on CD4 cells after COVID-19. Sequencing was performed with immunoSEQ multiplex PCR; in TCRdb, only in-frame clones are kept and a portion is missing. The sample consists of 70,000 to 75,000 clones, roughly three quarters of them appearing once. The ViraFEST assay expanded antigen-specific CD4+ T cells with viral peptide pools before sequencing. Upon completion of around 9 days in culture, CD4+ T cells were isolated. No vaccinee had earlier SARS-CoV-2 infection, and nucleocapsid antibodies were negative. Their cognate antigens are unknown. The specimen comprised CD4+ T cells from PBMCs cultured with HCoV-OC43 spike peptides, sampled before COVID-19 vaccination. Subset denoted: HCoV-OC43 spike overlapping peptide pool stimulation. Every receptor here comes from a human donor who received a COVID-19 vaccine.

The rearrangement joins TRBV6-1 to TRBJ2-7; 8 positions agree with TRBD1. Germline CDR1 reads MNHNS; CDR2 reads SASEGT. The CDR3 spans 14 residues. The V gene end was trimmed by 5 bases and the J gene end by 2 bases; junction bases not matched to a gene: 5. For the CDR3, the DNA is TGTGCCAGCAGTCTCCGGACAGGGACCTACGAGCAGTACGTC. As protein: CASSLRTGTYEQYV.

This rearrangement joins TRBV9 to TRBJ1-2; D is unresolved. V dropped 1 base and J dropped 8 bases, with 18 bases sitting between them. Germline CDR1 reads SGDLS; CDR2 reads YYNGEE. The CDR3 contains 15 residues. CDR3: CASSVSPGLGYGYTF. In DNA form, the CDR3 reads TGTGCCAGCAGCGTATCACCAGGATTAGGGTACGGCTACACCTTC.

The J gene is TRBJ1-6, the V gene TRBV6-4, with TRBD1 matching over 9 bases. Trimming took 5 bases from V and 4 from J; bases not matched to a gene: 3. Germline CDR1 reads MRHNA; CDR2 reads SNTAGT. The CDR3 sequence is 15 residues long. CDR3 DNA: TGTGCCAGCAGTCGGGACAGGGAATATAATTCACCCCTCCACTTT. Protein product: CASSRDREYNSPLHF.

A few counts support this clone. V usage is TRBV14 and J usage is TRBJ1-4; unclear D gene. There are 16 residues in the CDR3. Trimming pared 1 base from V and 2 bases from J, leaving 11 bases between. The germline V gene has CDR1 SGHDN and CDR2 FVKESK. This CDR3 is CASSQGFRSTNEKLFF. As DNA, the CDR3 is TGTGCCAGCAGCCAAGGATTCCGTTCCACTAATGAAAAACTGTTTTTT.

This chain joins TRBV2 and TRBJ2-1; 8 nucleotides match TRBD1. Germline V lookup: CDR1 SNHLY, CDR2 FYNNEI. The CDR3 runs 15 residues. V shed 6 bases, J shed 6 bases, and the junction held 10 bases outside the gene matches. The CDR3 loop reads CASSPDRASGNEQFF. The CDR3 nucleotides are TGTGCCAGCAGCCCGGACAGGGCCTCAGGCAATGAGCAGTTCTTC.

A few counts support this clone. V and J are TRBV2 and TRBJ1-2; 8 positions match TRBD1. V gave up 7 bases and J gave up 6 bases; unmatched junction bases: 4. This CDR3 is built from 12 residues. From germline, CDR1 is SNHLY and CDR2 FYNNEI. The CDR3 DNA reads TGTGCCAGCAACGACAGGGGTGATGGCTACACCTTC. This codes for CASNDRGDGYTF.

The genes are TRBV19 and TRBJ1-1; 7 bases line up with TRBD1. Germline CDR1 reads LNHDA; CDR2 reads SQIVND (reference sequence). The CDR3 loop spans 14 amino acids. V shed 0 bases and J 8 bases; nucleotides not matched to a gene: 6. Here the CDR3 DNA reads TGTGCCAGTAGTATAGATCGAGGGGGCGGAGAAGCTTTCTTT. This codes for CASSIDRGGGEAFF.

J is TRBJ2-7 and V is TRBV5-6; the D gene could be TRBD1 or TRBD2 (6 bases each). Germline V gene data show CDR1 as SGHDT and CDR2 as YYEEEE. This CDR3 has 12 residues. Trimming shortened V by 3 bases and J by 6 bases, and 10 bases separated the two germline ends. CDR3 region: CASSWGAGEQYV. CDR3 DNA sequence: TGTGCCAGCAGCTGGGGGGCAGGCGAGCAGTACGTC.

This clone has a handful of counts. This chain links TRBV5-1 with TRBJ2-7, with D hard to call. Germline CDR1 is SGHRS and CDR2 is YFSETQ. V lost 0 bases, J lost 2 bases, and 9 bases lay in between. The CDR3 extends over 14 amino acids. The CDR3 DNA sequence: TGCGCCAGCAGCTTGGGGGTCGGTACCTACGAGCAGTACGTC. Its protein is CASSLGVGTYEQYV.

This clone was found a few times. The chain combines TRBV5-4 with TRBJ2-3, with D possibly matching TRBD2 (5 bases). The CDR3 is made up of 14 amino acids. V was trimmed by 4 bases and J by 2 bases, leaving 11 bases between them. Germline V CDR1 and CDR2: SGHNT, YYREEE (reference sequence). The CDR3 nucleotides read TGTGCCAGCAGCAATGGACTGTTCACAGATACGCAGTATTTT. Amino acid sequence: CASSNGLFTDTQYF.